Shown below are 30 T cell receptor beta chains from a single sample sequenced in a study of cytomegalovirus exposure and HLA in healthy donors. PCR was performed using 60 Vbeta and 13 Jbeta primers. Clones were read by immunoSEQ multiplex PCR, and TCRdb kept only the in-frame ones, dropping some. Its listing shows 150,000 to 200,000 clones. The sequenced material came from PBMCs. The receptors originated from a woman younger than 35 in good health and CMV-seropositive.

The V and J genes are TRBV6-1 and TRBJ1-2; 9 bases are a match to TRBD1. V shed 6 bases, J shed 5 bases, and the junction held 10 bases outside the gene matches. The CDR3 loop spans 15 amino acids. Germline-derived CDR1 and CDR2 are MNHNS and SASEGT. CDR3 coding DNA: TGTGCCAGCAGCTATCGGGACAGGGAAGGGTATGGCTACACCTTC. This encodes CASSYRDREGYGYTF.

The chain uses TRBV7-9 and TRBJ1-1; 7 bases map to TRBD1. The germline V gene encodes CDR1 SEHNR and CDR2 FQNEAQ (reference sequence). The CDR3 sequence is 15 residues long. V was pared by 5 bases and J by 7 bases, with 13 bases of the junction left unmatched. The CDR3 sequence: CASSRGTAGEDEAFF. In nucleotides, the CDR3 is TGTGCCAGCAGCCGCGGGACAGCCGGTGAGGATGAAGCTTTCTTT.

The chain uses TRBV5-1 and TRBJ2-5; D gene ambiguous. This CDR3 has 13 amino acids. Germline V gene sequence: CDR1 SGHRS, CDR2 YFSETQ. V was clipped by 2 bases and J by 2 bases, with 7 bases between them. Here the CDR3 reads CASSLASQETQYF. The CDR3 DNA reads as TGCGCCAGCAGCTTAGCTAGTCAAGAGACCCAGTACTTC.

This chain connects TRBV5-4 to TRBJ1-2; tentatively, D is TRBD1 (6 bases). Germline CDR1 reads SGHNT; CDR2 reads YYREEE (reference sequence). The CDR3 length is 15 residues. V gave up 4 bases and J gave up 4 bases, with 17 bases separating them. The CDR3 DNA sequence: TGTGCCAGCAGCGCCGGGAGGGGGGGTGGCTATGGCTACACCTTC. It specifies CASSAGRGGGYGYTF.

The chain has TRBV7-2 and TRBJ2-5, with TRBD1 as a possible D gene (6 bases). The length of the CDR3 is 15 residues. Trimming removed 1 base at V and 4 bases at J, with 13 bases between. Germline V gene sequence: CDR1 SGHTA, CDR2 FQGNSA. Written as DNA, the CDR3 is TGTGCCAGCAGCTTAGGGGGGCTCGTCGGAGAGACCCAGTACTTC. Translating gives CASSLGGLVGETQYF. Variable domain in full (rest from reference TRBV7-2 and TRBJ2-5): GAGVSQSPSNKVTEKGKDVELRCDPISGHTALYWYRQSLGQGLEFLIYFQGNSAPDKSGLPSDRFSAERTGGSVSTLTIQRTQQEDSAVYLCASSLGGLVGETQYFGPGTRLLVL.

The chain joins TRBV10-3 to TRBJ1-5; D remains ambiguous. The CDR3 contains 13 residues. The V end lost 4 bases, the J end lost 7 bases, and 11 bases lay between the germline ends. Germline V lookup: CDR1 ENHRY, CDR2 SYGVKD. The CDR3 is CAISAEYFQPQHF. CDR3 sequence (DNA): TGTGCCATCAGTGCAGAATATTTCCAGCCCCAGCATTTT.

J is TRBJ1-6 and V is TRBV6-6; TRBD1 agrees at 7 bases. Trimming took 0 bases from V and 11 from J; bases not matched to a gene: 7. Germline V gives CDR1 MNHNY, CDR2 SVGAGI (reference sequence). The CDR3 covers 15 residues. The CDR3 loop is CASSYSLDRQPPLHF. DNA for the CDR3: TGTGCCAGCAGTTACTCCCTGGACAGGCAGCCACCCCTCCACTTT.

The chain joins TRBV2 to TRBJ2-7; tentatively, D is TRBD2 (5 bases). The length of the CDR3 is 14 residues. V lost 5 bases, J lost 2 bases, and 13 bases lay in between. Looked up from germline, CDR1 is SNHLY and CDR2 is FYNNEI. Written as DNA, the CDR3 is TGTGCCAGCAGTTCCGGTAGCGTTCCCTACGAGCAGTACTTC. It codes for CASSSGSVPYEQYF.

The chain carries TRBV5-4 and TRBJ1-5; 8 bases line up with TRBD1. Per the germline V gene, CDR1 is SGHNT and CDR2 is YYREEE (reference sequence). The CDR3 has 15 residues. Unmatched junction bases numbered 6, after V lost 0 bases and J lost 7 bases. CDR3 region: CASSLAPGGGQPQHF. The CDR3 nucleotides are TGTGCCAGCAGCTTGGCTCCAGGGGGCGGCCAGCCCCAGCATTTT.

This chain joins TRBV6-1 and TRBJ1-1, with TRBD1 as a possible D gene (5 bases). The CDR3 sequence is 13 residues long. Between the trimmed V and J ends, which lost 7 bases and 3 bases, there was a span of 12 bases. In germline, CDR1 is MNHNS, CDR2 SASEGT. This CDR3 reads CASKAGGYTEAFF. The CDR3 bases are TGTGCCAGCAAAGCCGGGGGATACACTGAAGCTTTCTTT.

CDR3 amino acids: CASSQAGEYGVATNEKLFF. The CDR3 bases are TGTGCCAGCAGCCAAGCTGGGGAGTACGGGGTCGCAACTAATGAAAAACTGTTTTTT. The chain uses TRBV4-2 and TRBJ1-4; D uncertain. CDR3 length: 19 residues. Trimming cost V 1 base and J 0 bases, with 18 bases left between them. In germline, CDR1 is LGHNA, CDR2 YNFKEQ.

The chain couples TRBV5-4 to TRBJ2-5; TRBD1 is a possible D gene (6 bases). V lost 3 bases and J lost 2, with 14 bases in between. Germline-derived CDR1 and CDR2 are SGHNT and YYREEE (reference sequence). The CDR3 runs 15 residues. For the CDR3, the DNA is TGTGCCAGCAGCTCCGAAGGACAGCTTCAAGAGACCCAGTACTTC. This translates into CASSSEGQLQETQYF. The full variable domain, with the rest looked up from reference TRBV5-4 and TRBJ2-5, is ETGVTQSPTHLIKTRGQQVTLRCSSQSGHNTVSWYQQALGQGPQFIFQYYREEENGRGNFPPRFSGLQFPNYSSELNVNALELDDSALYLCASSSEGQLQETQYFGPGTRLLVL.

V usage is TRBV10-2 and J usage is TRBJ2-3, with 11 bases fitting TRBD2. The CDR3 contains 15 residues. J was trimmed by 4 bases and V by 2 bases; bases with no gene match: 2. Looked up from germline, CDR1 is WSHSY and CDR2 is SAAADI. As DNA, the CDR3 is TGCGCCAGCAGTGAGCTAGCGGGAGGAGCAGATACGCAGTATTTT. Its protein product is CASSELAGGADTQYF.

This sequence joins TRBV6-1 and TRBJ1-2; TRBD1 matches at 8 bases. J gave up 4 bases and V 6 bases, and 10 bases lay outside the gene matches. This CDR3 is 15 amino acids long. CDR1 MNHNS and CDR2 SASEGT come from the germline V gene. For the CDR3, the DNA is TGTGCCAGCAGCCTACAGGGGGTTTCAGGCTATGGCTACACCTTC. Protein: CASSLQGVSGYGYTF.

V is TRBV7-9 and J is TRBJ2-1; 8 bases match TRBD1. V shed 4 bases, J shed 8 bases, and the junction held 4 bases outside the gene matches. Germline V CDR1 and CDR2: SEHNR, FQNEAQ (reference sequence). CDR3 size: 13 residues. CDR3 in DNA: TGTGCCAGCAGCTCTGGACAGGGCTATGAGCAGTTCTTC. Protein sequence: CASSSGQGYEQFF.

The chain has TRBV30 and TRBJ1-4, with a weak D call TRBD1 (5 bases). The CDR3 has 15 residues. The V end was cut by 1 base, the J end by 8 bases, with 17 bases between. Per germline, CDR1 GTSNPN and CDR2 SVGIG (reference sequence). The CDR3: CAWSAGGFVKEKLFF. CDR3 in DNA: TGTGCCTGGAGTGCTGGGGGGTTTGTCAAAGAAAAACTGTTTTTT.

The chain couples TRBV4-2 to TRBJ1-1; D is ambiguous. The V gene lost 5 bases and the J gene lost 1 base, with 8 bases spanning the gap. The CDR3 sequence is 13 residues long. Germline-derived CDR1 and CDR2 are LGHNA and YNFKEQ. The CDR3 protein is CASSIEPNTEAFF. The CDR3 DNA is TGTGCCAGCAGCATAGAGCCGAACACTGAAGCTTTCTTT.

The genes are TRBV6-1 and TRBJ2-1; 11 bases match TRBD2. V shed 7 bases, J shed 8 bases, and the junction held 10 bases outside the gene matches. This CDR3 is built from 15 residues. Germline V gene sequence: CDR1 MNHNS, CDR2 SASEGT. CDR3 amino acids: CASTKAGLAEHEQFF. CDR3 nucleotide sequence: TGTGCCAGCACTAAGGCGGGACTAGCGGAGCATGAGCAGTTCTTC.

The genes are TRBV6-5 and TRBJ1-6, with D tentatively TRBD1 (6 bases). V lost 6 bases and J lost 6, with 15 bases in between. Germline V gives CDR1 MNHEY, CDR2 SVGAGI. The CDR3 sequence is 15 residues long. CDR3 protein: CASRELGGANSPLHF. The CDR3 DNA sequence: TGTGCCAGCAGAGAACTAGGGGGTGCTAATTCACCCCTCCACTTT.

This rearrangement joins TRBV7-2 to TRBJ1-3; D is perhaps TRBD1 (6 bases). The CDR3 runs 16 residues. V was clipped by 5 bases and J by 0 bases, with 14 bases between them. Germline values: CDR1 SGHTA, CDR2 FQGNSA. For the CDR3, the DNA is TGTGCCAGCAGCCGCCTAACAGGGAGCTCTGGAAACACCATATATTTT. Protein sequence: CASSRLTGSSGNTIYF.

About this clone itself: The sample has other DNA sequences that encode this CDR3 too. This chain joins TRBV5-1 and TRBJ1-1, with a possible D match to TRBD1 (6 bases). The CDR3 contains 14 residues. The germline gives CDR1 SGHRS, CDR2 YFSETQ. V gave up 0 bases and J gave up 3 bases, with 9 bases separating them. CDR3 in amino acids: CASSLVGGDTEAFF. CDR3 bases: TGCGCCAGCAGCTTGGTAGGGGGGGACACTGAAGCTTTCTTT.

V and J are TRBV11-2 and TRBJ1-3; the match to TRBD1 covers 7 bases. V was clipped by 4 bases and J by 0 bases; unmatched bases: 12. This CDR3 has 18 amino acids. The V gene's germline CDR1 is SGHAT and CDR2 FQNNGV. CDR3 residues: CASSSPGQGVYSGNTIYF. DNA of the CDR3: TGTGCCAGCAGCTCGCCCGGGCAGGGGGTTTACTCTGGAAACACCATATATTTT.

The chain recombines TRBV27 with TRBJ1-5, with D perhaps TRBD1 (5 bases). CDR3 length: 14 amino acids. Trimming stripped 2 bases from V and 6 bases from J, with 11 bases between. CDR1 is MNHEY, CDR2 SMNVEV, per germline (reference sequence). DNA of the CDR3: TGTGCCAGCAGTTTAAGCAGGGAGGGTCAGCCCCAGCATTTT. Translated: CASSLSREGQPQHF.

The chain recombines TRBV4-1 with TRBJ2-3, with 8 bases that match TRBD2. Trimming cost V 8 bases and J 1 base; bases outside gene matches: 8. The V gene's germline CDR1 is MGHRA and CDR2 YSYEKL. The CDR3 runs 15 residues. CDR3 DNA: TGCGCCAGCCCCCCACGAGCGGGGGGCACAGATACGCAGTATTTT. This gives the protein CASPPRAGGTDTQYF.

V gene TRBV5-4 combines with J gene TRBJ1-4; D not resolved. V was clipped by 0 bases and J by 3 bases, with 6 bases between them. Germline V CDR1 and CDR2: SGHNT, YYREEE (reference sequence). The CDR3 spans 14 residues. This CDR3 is CASSLGVSNEKLFF. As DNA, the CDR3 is TGTGCCAGCAGCTTGGGAGTTTCTAATGAAAAACTGTTTTTT.

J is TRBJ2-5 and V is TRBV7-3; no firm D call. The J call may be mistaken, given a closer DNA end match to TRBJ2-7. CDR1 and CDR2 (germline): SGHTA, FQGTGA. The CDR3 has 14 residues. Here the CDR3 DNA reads TGTGCCAGCAGCTTAGGTATACCCCGGTACGAGCAGTACTTC. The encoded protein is CASSLGIPRYEQYF.

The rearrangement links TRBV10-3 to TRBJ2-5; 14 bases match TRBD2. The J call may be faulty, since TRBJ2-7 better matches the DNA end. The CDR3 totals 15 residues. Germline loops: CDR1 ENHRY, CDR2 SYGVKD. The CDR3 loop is CAISVGTSGGYEQYF. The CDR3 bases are TGTGCCATCAGTGTCGGGACTAGCGGGGGATACGAGCAGTACTTC.

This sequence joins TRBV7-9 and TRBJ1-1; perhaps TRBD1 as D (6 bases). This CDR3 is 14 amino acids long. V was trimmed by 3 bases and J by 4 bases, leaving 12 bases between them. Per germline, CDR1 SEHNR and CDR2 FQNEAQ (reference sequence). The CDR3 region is CASSFALGATEAFF. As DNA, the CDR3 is TGTGCCAGCAGCTTTGCGCTGGGGGCCACTGAAGCTTTCTTT.

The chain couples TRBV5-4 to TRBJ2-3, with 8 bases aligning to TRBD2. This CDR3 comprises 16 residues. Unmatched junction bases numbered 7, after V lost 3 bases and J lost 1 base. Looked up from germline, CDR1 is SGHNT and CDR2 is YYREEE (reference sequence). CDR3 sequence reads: CASSYRSGGGTDTQYF. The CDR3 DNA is TGTGCCAGCAGCTATCGCTCGGGGGGGGGCACAGATACGCAGTATTTT.

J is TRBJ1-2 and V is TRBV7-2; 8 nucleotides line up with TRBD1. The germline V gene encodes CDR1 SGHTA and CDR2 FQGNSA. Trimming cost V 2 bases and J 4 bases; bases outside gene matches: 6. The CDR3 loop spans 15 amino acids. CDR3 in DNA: TGTGCCAGCAGCTTACGTCGAGACAGGGGCTATGGCTACACCTTC. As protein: CASSLRRDRGYGYTF.